These 7 T cell receptor beta chains were sequenced from one sample in a study of response to subunit inactivated influenza vaccine. TCRdb reprocessed the RT-PCR reads with MiXCR, giving one entry per CDR3 protein. Among hundreds of thousands of distinct CDR3 sequences, 6% to 9% were seen once, and the ten largest hold over 10%. The sequences come from PBMCs from blood, collected about 23 months after vaccination. These TCRs come from a man aged 50-75 years who received an inactivated influenza vaccine.

The chain carries TRBV4-3 and TRBJ2-7; 9 bases are shared with TRBD1. The CDR3 contains 18 residues. Germline V gene sequence: CDR1 LGHNA, CDR2 YSLEER. Losses at the gene ends were 0 bases for V and 3 bases for J; bases not matched to a gene: 12. The CDR3 protein is CASSQDLFRRTGDYEQYF. The DNA for the CDR3 is TGCGCCAGCAGCCAAGATTTATTCAGGCGGACAGGGGACTACGAGCAGTACTTC.

The table lists this clonotype with many counts. The CDR3 spells CSARPGGYNSPLHF. The CDR3 DNA is TGCAGTGCTCGTCCGGGGGGCTATAATTCACCCCTCCACTTT. The chain joins TRBV20-1 to TRBJ1-6, with a weak D call TRBD1 (5 bases). CDR1 is DFQATT and CDR2 is SNEGSKA in the germline V gene (reference sequence). The CDR3 has 14 amino acids. The V end lost 5 bases, the J end lost 3 bases, and 11 bases lay between the germline ends.

This clonotype was recorded at least ten times. This chain connects TRBV6-1 to TRBJ2-3, with D possibly TRBD2 on 6 matching bases. V was pared by 3 bases and J by 3 bases, with 13 bases between. CDR1 and CDR2 from the germline V gene are MNHNS and SASEGT. CDR3 length: 15 residues. The CDR3 coding sequence is TGTGCCAGCAGTGATGGCGGGACTTCGACAGATACGCAGTATTTT. It codes for CASSDGGTSTDTQYF.

The rearrangement joins TRBV12-3 or TRBV12-4 to TRBJ1-2; 7 nucleotides line up with TRBD1. V was clipped by 6 bases and J by 10 bases; unmatched bases: 8. This CDR3 is 12 amino acids long. In DNA, the CDR3 is TGTGCCAGCAGCGGGACAGATATGGCCTACACCTTC. It specifies CASSGTDMAYTF.

This clonotype has just a few counts. The chain carries TRBV9 and TRBJ1-3, with D tentatively TRBD1 (5 bases). With 4 bases removed from V and 0 bases from J, the gap between germline ends came to 17 bases. There are 17 residues in the CDR3. Germline V CDR1 and CDR2: SGDLS, YYNGEE. CDR3 amino acids: CASSTLDTRISGNTIYF. CDR3 bases: TGTGCCAGCAGCACATTGGACACACGCATCTCTGGAAACACCATATATTTT.

The chain employs TRBV6-4 and TRBJ1-5, with a weak D call TRBD1 (5 bases). The CDR3 contains 19 residues. Germline CDR1 is MRHNA and CDR2 is SNTAGT. V lost 6 bases to trimming and J lost 1 base, with 25 bases between them. For the CDR3, the DNA is TGTGCCAGCAGGGGACTCCGGGACGGATCTCTAAGCAGCAATCAGCCCCAGCATTTT. This encodes CASRGLRDGSLSSNQPQHF.

CDR3 loop: CASSLQRYSYNEQFF. CDR3 nucleotide sequence: TGTGCCAGCAGCTTACAGCGATACTCCTACAATGAGCAGTTCTTC. The chain employs TRBV7-2 and TRBJ2-1; no clear D. V lost 2 bases and J lost 0, with 8 bases in between. Germline V lookup: CDR1 SGHTA, CDR2 FQGNSA. There are 15 residues in the CDR3.